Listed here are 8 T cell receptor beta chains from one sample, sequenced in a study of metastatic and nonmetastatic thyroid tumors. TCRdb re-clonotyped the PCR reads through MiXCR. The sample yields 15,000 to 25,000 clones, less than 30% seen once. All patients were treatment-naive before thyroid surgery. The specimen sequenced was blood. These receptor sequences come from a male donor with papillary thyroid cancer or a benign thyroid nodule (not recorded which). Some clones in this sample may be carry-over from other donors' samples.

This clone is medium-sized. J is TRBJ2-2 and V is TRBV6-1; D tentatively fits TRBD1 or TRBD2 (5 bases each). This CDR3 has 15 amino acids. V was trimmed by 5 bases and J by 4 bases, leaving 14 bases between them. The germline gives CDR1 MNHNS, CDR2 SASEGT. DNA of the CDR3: TGTGCCAGCAGTTTCGCCGGGACGGGCACCGGGGAGCTGTTTTTT. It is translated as CASSFAGTGTGELFF.

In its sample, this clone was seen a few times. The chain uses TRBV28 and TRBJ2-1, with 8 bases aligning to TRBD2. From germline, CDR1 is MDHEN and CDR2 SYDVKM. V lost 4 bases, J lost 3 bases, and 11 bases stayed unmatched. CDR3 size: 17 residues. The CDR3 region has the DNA TGTGCCAGCAGTTCGAACCAAGCGGGAGAAATCTACAATGAGCAGTTCTTC. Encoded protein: CASSSNQAGEIYNEQFF. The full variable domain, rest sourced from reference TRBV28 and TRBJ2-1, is DVKVTQSSRYLVKRTGEKVFLECVQDMDHENMFWYRQDPGLGLRLIYFSYDVKMKEKGDIPEGYSVSREKKERFSLILESASTNQTSMYLCASSSNQAGEIYNEQFFGPGTRLTVL.

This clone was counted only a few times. CDR3: CASSPKGLADYEQYF. The CDR3, as DNA: TGTGCCAGCAGCCCCAAGGGACTAGCGGACTACGAGCAGTACTTC. The chain couples TRBV6-2 or TRBV6-3 to TRBJ2-7; 11 bases agree with TRBD2. Germline V gene data show CDR1 as MNHEY and CDR2 as SVGEGT. Trimming at V came to 6 bases and at J to 3 bases, leaving 7 bases not matched to a gene. CDR3 length: 15 residues.

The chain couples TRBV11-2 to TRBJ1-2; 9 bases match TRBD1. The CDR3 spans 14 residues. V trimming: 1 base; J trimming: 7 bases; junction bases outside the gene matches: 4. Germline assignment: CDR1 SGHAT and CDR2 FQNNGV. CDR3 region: CASSLAQGALGYTF. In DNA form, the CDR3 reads TGTGCCAGCAGCTTAGCACAGGGGGCGCTTGGCTACACCTTC.

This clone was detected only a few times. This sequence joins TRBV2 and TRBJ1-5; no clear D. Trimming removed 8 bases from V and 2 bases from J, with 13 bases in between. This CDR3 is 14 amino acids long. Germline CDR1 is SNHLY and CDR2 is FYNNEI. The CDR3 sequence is CASGASAGNQPQHF. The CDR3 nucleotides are TGTGCCAGCGGAGCATCGGCGGGCAATCAGCCCCAGCATTTT. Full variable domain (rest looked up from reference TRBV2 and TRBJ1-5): EPEVTQTPSHQVTQMGQEVILRCVPISNHLYFYWYRQILGQKVEFLVSFYNNEISEKSEIFDDQFSVERPDGSNFTLKIRSTKLEDSAMYFCASGASAGNQPQHFGDGTRLSIL.

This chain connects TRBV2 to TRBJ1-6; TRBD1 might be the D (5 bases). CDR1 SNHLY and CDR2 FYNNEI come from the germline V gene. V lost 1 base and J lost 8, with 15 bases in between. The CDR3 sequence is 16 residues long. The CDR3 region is CASSEERGRADSPLHF. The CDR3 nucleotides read TGTGCCAGCAGTGAAGAGCGGGGGAGGGCTGATTCACCCCTCCACTTT.

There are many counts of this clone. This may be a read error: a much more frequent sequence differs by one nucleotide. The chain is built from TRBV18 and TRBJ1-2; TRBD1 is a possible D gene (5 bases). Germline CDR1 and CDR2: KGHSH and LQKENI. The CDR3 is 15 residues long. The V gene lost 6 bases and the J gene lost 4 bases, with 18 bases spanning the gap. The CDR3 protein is CASSPGDLASYGYTF. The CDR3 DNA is TGTGCCAGCTCGCCGGGGGATCTTGCTAGCTATGGCTACACCTTC.

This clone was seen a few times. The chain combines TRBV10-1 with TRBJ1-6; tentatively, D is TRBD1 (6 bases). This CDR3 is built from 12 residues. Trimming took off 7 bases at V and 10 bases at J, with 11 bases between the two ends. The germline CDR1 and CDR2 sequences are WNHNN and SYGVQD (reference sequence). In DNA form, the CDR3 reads TGCGCCAGCATCGAGGACAGATCACCCCTCCACTTT. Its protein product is CASIEDRSPLHF.